The T cell receptor (beta chain) under discussion was sequenced for a study of shared clonotypes between healthy human individuals. Here immunoSEQ multiplex PCR was the method, and the copy in TCRdb shows in-frame clones only, minus some. The sample includes around 2,000,000 clones, about 95% of them seen just once. The V gene's germline CDR1 is MGHRA and CDR2 YSYEKL. With V trimmed by 4 bases and J by 1 base, 12 bases remained unmatched. This CDR3 spans 18 amino acids. Naive CD8 cells comprised CD45RO-negative, CCR7-positively selected cells, excluding terminally differentiated effector memory CD45RA+ cells.

Source material: naive CD8+ T cells sorted from blood. The chain links TRBV4-1 to TRBJ2-2; TRBD2 agrees at 7 bases. This TCR was recovered from a man between 18 and 35 years old in good health. The DNA of the CDR3 is TGCGCCAGCAGCCCCCGGGCCGGCCTAGCGGAGAACACCGGGGAGCTGTTTTTT. Amino acid sequence: CASSPRAGLAENTGELFF.